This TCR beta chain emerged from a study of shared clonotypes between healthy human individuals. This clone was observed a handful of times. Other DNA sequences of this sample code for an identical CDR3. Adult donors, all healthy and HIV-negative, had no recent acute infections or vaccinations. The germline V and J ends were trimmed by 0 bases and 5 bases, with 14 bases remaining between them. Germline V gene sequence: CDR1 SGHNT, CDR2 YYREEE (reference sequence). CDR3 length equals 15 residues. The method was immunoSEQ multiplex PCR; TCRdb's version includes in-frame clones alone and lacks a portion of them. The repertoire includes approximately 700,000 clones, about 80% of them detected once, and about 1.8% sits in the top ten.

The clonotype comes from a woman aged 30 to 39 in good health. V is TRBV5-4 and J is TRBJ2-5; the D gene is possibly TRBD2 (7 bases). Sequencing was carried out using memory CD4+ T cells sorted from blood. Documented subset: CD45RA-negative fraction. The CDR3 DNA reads TGTGCCAGCAGCTTGGCGGGGGGCCCAGGGGAGACCCAGTACTTC. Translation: CASSLAGGPGETQYF.